Reported below is one T cell receptor (beta chain). Its specificity is unknown. These data come from a study of cytomegalovirus exposure and HLA in healthy donors. Profiled with immunoSEQ multiplex PCR; TCRdb holds only in-frame clones, not every one. The table lists 100,000 to 150,000 clones, 85% to 90% of them singletons. This CDR3 contains 14 residues. V shed 4 bases and J 3 bases; nucleotides not matched to a gene: 6. CDR1 ENHRY and CDR2 SYGVKD come from the germline V gene. Study-wide points: Many donors shared some public TCRs, even though most TCR sequences were rare.

This receptor was taken from a man aged 25 to 40 in good health and CMV-seronegative. J is TRBJ2-7 and V is TRBV10-3; TRBD1 aligns across 7 bases. Sequencing used PBMCs. In nucleotides, the CDR3 is TGTGCCATCAGTGCCGGGACAGTTCACTACGAGCAGTACTTC. Its protein product is CAISAGTVHYEQYF.